The source of this T cell receptor beta chain is a study of T cell responses to AZD1222 COVID-19 vaccine. Study observations and caveats: Baseline seropositivity characterized only six or seven AZD1222 recipients.

The protocol was immunoSEQ multiplex PCR, while the TCRdb copy is restricted to in-frame clones and leaves out a portion. This table has roughly 140,000 clones, 85% to 95% appearing once. The germline V gene has CDR1 SNHLY and CDR2 FYNNEI. V lost 0 bases to trimming and J lost 6 bases, with 11 bases between them. The CDR3 covers 15 residues. This clone was observed once. Its matching antigen is unknown. The origin of this receptor is an adult who had recovered from COVID-19. The material sequenced was peripheral blood, taken after recovery from COVID-19. The rearrangement joins TRBV2 to TRBJ2-2, with D tentatively TRBD1 or TRBD2 (5 bases each). The DNA for the CDR3 is TGTGCCAGCAGTGAAGCGCTTGTGGGGGCCGGGGAGCTGTTTTTT. Residues: CASSEALVGAGELFF.